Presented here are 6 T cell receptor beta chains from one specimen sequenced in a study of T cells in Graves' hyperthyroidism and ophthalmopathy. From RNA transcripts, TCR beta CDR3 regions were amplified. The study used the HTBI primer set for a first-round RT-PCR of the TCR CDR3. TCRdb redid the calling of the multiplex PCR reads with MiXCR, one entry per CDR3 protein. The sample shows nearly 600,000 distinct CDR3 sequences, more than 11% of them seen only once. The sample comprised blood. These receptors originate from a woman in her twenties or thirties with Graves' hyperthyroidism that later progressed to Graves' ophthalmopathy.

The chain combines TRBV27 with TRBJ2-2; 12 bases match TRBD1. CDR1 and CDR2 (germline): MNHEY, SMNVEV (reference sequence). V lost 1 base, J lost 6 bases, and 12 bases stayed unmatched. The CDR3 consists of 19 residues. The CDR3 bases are TGTGCCAGCAGTTTATATGCCCCTCGGGACAGGGGGCGGGCCGGGGAGCTGTTTTTT. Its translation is CASSLYAPRDRGRAGELFF.

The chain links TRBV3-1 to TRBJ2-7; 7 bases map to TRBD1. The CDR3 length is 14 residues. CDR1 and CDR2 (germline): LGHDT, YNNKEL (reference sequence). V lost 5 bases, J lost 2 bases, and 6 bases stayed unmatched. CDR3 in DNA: TGTGCCAGCAGCTCTCTGGGACAGACCTACGAGCAGTACTTC. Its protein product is CASSSLGQTYEQYF.

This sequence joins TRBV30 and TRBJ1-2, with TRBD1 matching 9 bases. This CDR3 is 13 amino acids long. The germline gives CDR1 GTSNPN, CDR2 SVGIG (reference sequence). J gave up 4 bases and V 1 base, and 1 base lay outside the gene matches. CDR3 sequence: CAWSEQGAYGYTF. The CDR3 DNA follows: TGTGCCTGGAGTGAACAGGGGGCCTATGGCTACACCTTC.

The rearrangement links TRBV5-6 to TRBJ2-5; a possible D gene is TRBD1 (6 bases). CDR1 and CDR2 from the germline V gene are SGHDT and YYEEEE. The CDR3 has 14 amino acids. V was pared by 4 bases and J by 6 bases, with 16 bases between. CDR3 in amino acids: CASSPGQLEKTQYF. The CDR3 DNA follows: TGTGCCAGCAGCCCCGGACAGCTTGAAAAGACCCAGTACTTC. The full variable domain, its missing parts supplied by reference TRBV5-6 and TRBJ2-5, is DAGVTQSPTHLIKTRGQQVTLRCSPKSGHDTVSWYQQALGQGPQFIFQYYEEEERQRGNFPDRFSGHQFPNYSSELNVNALLLGDSALYLCASSPGQLEKTQYFGPGTRLLVL.

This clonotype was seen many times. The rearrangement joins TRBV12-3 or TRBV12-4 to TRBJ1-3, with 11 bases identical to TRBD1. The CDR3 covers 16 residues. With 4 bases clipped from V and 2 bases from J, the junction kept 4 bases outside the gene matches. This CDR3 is CASSSSDRGPGNTIYF. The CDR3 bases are TGTGCCAGCAGTTCCTCGGACAGGGGGCCTGGAAACACCATATATTTT.

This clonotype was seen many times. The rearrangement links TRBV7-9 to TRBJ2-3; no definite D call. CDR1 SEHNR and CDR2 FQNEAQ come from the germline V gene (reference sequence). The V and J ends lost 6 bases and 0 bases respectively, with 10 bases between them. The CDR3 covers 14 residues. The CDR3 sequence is CASSWTTSTDTQYF. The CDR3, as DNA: TGTGCCAGCAGTTGGACGACTAGCACAGATACGCAGTATTTT.